This section outlines one T cell receptor beta chain sequence together with its context. This specimen comes from a study of shared clonotypes between healthy human individuals. Each sample came from a Caucasian adult donor living in Nashville, Tennessee. The data were produced by immunoSEQ multiplex PCR, yet TCRdb's version contains in-frame clones alone and is incomplete. The table shows about 1 million clones, with approximately 78% occurring only once. Per germline, CDR1 SEHNR and CDR2 FQNEAQ (reference sequence). Germline trimming cut 4 bases from V and 6 bases from J; bases unmatched to any gene: 15. The CDR3 is 19 residues long.

This TCR came from a man younger than 35 in good health. Some clones in this sample may be carry-over from other donors' samples. V and J are TRBV7-9 and TRBJ2-1; TRBD2 matches at 13 bases. Sequenced input: memory CD4+ T cells from PBMCs. The subset: CD45RA-negative fraction. In DNA form, the CDR3 reads TGTGCCAGCAGCTCCCTCTCCAGCTGGGGGACTAGCGGGGTCAATGAGCAGTTCTTC. This codes for CASSSLSSWGTSGVNEQFF. Full variable domain (remainder filled in from reference TRBV7-9 and TRBJ2-1): DTGVSQNPRHKITKRGQNVTFRCDPISEHNRLYWYRQTLGQGPEFLTYFQNEAQLEKSRLLSDRFSAERPKGSFSTLEIQRTEQGDSAMYLCASSSLSSWGTSGVNEQFFGPGTRLTVL.